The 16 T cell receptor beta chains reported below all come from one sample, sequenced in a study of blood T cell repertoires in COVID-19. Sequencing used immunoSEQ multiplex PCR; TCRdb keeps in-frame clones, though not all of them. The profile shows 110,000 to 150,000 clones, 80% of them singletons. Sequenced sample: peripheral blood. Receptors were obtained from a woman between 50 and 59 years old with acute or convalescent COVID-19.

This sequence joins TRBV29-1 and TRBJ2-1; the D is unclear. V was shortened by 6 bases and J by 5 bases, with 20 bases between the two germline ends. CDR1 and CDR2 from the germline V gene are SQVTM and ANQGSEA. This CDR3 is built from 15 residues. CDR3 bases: TGCAGCGTATCGTTCAGTACGACACCGAACAATGAGCAGTTCTTC. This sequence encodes CSVSFSTTPNNEQFF.

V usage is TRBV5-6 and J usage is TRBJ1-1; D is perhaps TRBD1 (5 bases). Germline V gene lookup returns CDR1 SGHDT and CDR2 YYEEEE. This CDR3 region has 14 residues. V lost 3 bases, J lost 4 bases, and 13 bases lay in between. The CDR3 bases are TGTGCCAGCAGCTGGGGCCAGGTTGGCACTGAAGCTTTCTTT. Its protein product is CASSWGQVGTEAFF.

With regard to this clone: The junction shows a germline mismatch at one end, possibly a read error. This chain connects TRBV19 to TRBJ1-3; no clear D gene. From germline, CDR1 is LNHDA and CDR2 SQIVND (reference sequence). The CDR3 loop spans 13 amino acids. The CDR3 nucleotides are TGTGCCAGTAGTACCTCCTCTCGAAACACCATATATTTT. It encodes CASSTSSRNTIYF.

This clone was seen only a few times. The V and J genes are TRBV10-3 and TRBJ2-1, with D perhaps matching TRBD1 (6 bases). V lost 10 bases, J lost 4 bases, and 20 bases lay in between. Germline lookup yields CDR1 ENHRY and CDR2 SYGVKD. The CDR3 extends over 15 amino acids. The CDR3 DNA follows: TGTGCCACCGGCGCAGTCAGGGGAACATACAATGAGCAGTTCTTC. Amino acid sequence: CATGAVRGTYNEQFF.

CDR3 coding DNA: TGTGCCAGCAGTTACTCCAGGGGTGGGAGCATTCGCACCTTC. It encodes CASSYSRGGSIRTF. V and J are TRBV6-5 and TRBJ1-2, with D perhaps TRBD1 (6 bases). Trimming removed 0 bases from V and 13 bases from J, with 18 bases in between. The CDR3 loop spans 14 amino acids. The germline gives CDR1 MNHEY, CDR2 SVGAGI.

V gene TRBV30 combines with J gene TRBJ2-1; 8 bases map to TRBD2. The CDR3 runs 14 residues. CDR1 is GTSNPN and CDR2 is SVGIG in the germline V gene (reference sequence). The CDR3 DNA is TGTGCTGGGAGGCCAAGCGGGGGCTACAATGAGCAGTTCTTC. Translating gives CAGRPSGGYNEQFF.

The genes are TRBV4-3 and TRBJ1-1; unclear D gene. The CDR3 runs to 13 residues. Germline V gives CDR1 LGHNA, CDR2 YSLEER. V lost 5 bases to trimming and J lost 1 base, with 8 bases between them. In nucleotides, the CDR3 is TGCGCCAGCAGCTCTGGAGAGAACACTGAAGCTTTCTTT. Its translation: CASSSGENTEAFF.

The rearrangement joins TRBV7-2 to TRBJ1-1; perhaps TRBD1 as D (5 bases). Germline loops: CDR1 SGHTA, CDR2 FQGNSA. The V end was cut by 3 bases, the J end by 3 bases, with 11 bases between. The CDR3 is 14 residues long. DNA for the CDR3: TGTGCCAGCAGCTTCGGCGGGGGGGACACTGAAGCTTTCTTT. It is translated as CASSFGGGDTEAFF.

In DNA, the CDR3 is TGTGCCAGCAGCGTAGGGCCAGAAAAATACGAGCAGTACTTC. Its translation is CASSVGPEKYEQYF. V gene TRBV9 combines with J gene TRBJ2-7; no definite D call. Germline-derived CDR1 and CDR2 are SGDLS and YYNGEE. There are 14 residues in the CDR3. V shed 0 bases and J shed 4 bases, with 11 bases lying between them.

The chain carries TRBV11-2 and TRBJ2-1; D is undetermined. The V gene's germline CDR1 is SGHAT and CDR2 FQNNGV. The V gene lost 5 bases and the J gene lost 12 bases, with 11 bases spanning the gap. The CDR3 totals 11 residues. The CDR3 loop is CASSPSLGQFF. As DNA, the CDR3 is TGTGCCAGCAGCCCTTCCCTCGGGCAGTTCTTC.

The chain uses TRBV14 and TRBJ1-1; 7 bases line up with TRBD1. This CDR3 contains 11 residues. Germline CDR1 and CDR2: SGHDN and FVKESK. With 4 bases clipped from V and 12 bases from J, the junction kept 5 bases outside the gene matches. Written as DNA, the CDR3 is TGTGCCAGCAGCCGCGGACAGGCTTCTTTCTTT. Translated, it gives CASSRGQASFF.

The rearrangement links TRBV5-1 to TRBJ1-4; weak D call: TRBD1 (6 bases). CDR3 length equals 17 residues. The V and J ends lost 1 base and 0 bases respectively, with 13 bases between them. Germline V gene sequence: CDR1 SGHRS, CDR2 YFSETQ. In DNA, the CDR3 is TGCGCCAGCAGCTTGATCTCAGGGGCCGCAACTAATGAAAAACTGTTTTTT. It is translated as CASSLISGAATNEKLFF.

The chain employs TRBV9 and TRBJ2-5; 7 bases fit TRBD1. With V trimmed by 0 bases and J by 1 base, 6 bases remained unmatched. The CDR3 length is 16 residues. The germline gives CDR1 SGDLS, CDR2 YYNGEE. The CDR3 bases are TGTGCCAGCAGCGTAGGGACAGGAGGCTCCCAAGAGACCCAGTACTTC. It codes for CASSVGTGGSQETQYF.

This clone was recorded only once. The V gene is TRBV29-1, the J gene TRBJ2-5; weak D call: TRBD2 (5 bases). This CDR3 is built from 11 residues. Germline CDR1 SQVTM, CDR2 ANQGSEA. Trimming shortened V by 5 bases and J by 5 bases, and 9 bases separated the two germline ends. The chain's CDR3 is CSVPGGETQYF. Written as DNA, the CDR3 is TGCAGCGTTCCTGGCGGGGAGACCCAGTACTTC.

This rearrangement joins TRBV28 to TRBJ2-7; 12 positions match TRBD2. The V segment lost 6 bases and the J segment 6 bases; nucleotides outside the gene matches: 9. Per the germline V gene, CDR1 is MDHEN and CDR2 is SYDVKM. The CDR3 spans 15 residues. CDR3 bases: TGTGCCAGCAGCCTACAACTAGCGGGGGGACGCGAGCAGTACTTC. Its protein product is CASSLQLAGGREQYF.

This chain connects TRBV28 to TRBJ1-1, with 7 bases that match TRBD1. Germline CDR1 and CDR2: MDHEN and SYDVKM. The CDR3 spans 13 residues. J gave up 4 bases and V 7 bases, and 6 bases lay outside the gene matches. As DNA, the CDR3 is TGTGCCAGCACCTTACAGGGGTTCACTGAAGCTTTCTTT. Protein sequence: CASTLQGFTEAFF.